This T cell receptor (beta chain) was recovered during a study of cytomegalovirus exposure and HLA in healthy donors. Concerning this clone itself: Its antigen is not identified.

A multiplex PCR was run with 60 Vbeta primers and 13 Jbeta primers. Profiled with immunoSEQ multiplex PCR; TCRdb holds only in-frame clones, not every one. The table has approximately 180,000 clones, around 83% seen once. This CDR3 region has 16 residues. Trimming stripped 4 bases from V and 0 bases from J, with 13 bases between. Germline V gives CDR1 SGHTA, CDR2 FQGNSA. Study-level results: A later analysis linked a missense DCLRE1C variant to TCR beta V- and J-gene trimming.

This TCR was recovered from a woman in her thirties or forties in good health and CMV-seronegative. The chain employs TRBV7-2 and TRBJ2-1; D gene unclear. The specimen sequenced was PBMCs. The CDR3 DNA sequence: TGTGCCAGCAGCTCACCGACAATAAACTCCTACAATGAGCAGTTCTTC. Translating it yields CASSSPTINSYNEQFF. The whole variable domain, remainder taken from reference TRBV7-2 and TRBJ2-1, is GAGVSQSPSNKVTEKGKDVELRCDPISGHTALYWYRQSLGQGLEFLIYFQGNSAPDKSGLPSDRFSAERTGGSVSTLTIQRTQQEDSAVYLCASSSPTINSYNEQFFGPGTRLTVL.